The 28 T cell receptor beta chains listed next were all sequenced from one sample in a study of Ad26.COV2.S vaccination and SARS-CoV-2 variants. Sample treatment: some 20 received Ad26.COV2.S at low or high dose, single or two shots; about 5 received placebo; per-sample allocation not given. Repertoires come from day 63 after the first vaccine or placebo injection. Profiled with immunoSEQ multiplex PCR; TCRdb holds only in-frame clones, not every one. The table has 440,000 or so clones, about 88% seen once; the top ten hold 1.7%. The material was peripheral blood, obtained in a trial of Ad26.COV2.S vaccine versus placebo. The origin of the receptors is a person aged 18-65 years who received the Ad26.COV2.S COVID-19 vaccine or a placebo.

Notes on this clone: Other DNA sequences in the same sample also yield this CDR3. The chain combines TRBV5-1 with TRBJ2-3, with D uncertain. Germline V gene data show CDR1 as SGHRS and CDR2 as YFSETQ. V was clipped by 4 bases and J by 1 base, with 4 bases between them. CDR3 size: 12 residues. CDR3 in amino acids: CASSPGTDTQYF. The CDR3, as DNA: TGCGCCAGCAGCCCCGGCACAGATACGCAGTATTTT.

CDR3 nucleotides: TGCAGCGTGCTAGCGGGAGGGTACAATGAGCAGTTCTTC. Amino acid sequence: CSVLAGGYNEQFF. The chain carries TRBV29-1 and TRBJ2-1, with 12 positions matching TRBD2. Trimming at V came to 6 bases and at J to 4 bases, leaving 1 base not matched to a gene. The CDR3 spans 13 residues. The germline gives CDR1 SQVTM, CDR2 ANQGSEA.

J is TRBJ1-4 and V is TRBV19, with a possible D match to TRBD1 (6 bases). Germline V gene sequence: CDR1 LNHDA, CDR2 SQIVND (reference sequence). The V and J ends lost 4 bases and 0 bases respectively, with 15 bases between them. This CDR3 is 17 amino acids long. The CDR3 reads CASSSRTAFATNEKLFF. CDR3 nucleotides: TGTGCCAGTAGTAGTCGGACAGCCTTTGCAACTAATGAAAAACTGTTTTTT. Filled out from reference TRBV19 and TRBJ1-4, the complete variable domain reads DGGITQSPKYLFRKEGQNVTLSCEQNLNHDAMYWYRQDPGQGLRLIYYSQIVNDFQKGDIAEGYSVSREKKESFPLTVTSAQKNPTAFYLCASSSRTAFATNEKLFFGSGTQLSVL.

This sequence joins TRBV7-2 and TRBJ2-2; a possible D gene is TRBD2 (5 bases). Germline CDR1 reads SGHTA; CDR2 reads FQGNSA. V dropped 4 bases and J dropped 0 bases, with 9 bases sitting between them. This CDR3 has 15 amino acids. The CDR3 DNA is TGTGCCAGCAGCTCCCGGAGGACGAACACCGGGGAGCTGTTTTTT. This sequence encodes CASSSRRTNTGELFF.

The genes are TRBV19 and TRBJ2-2; D is uncertain. Per the germline V gene, CDR1 is LNHDA and CDR2 is SQIVND (reference sequence). The CDR3 loop spans 13 amino acids. V was shortened by 7 bases and J by 4 bases, with 10 bases between the two germline ends. In DNA form, the CDR3 reads TGTGCCAGTAATAGAATGGTCACCGGGGAGCTGTTTTTT. This translates into CASNRMVTGELFF.

The gene calls are TRBV7-2 and TRBJ2-6, with 7 nucleotides matching TRBD1. Germline V gene data show CDR1 as SGHTA and CDR2 as FQGNSA. The CDR3 is 17 amino acids. V shed 3 bases, J shed 2 bases, and the junction held 7 bases outside the gene matches. CDR3: CASSFTTGTAGANVLTF. The CDR3 nucleotides are TGTGCCAGCAGCTTCACGACCGGGACAGCTGGGGCCAACGTCCTGACTTTC.

CDR3 in amino acids: CAWRGLGNSPLHF. DNA of the CDR3: TGTGCCTGGAGGGGACTCGGAAATTCACCCCTCCACTTT. This chain uses TRBV30 with TRBJ1-6, with a possible D match to TRBD1 (5 bases). The CDR3 loop spans 13 amino acids. CDR1 GTSNPN and CDR2 SVGIG come from the germline V gene (reference sequence). Trimming left V 3 bases short and J 7 bases short, with 10 bases between.

The chain couples TRBV24-1 to TRBJ2-3; unclear D gene. V shed 7 bases and J shed 1 base, with 17 bases lying between them. The CDR3 length is 16 residues. Germline loops: CDR1 KGHDR, CDR2 SFDVKD. DNA for the CDR3: TGTGCCACCAGCCTGACGGTCCCTTATGGCACAGATACGCAGTATTTT. As protein: CATSLTVPYGTDTQYF.

The chain has TRBV5-1 and TRBJ2-3; unclear D gene. This CDR3 has 13 residues. The V gene lost 3 bases and the J gene lost 5 bases, with 10 bases spanning the gap. Germline lookup yields CDR1 SGHRS and CDR2 YFSETQ. DNA of the CDR3: TGCGCCAGCAGCTCGACTCACGGAGATACGCAGTATTTT. It is translated as CASSSTHGDTQYF.

A few counts support this clone. The chain carries TRBV7-9 and TRBJ1-2; D unclear. There are 14 residues in the CDR3. Germline lookup yields CDR1 SEHNR and CDR2 FQNEAQ (reference sequence). The V and J ends lost 1 base and 7 bases respectively, with 13 bases between them. In DNA form, the CDR3 reads TGTGCCAGCAGCTTAGGGGTCCTAGCGATTGGCTACACCTTC. Protein product: CASSLGVLAIGYTF.

This rearrangement joins TRBV9 to TRBJ2-1, with 7 bases that match TRBD2. CDR1 and CDR2 from the germline V gene are SGDLS and YYNGEE. The CDR3 loop spans 17 amino acids. Trimming at V came to 4 bases and at J to 6 bases, leaving 16 bases not matched to a gene. The CDR3 region is CASSPQWASGKFNEQFF. The CDR3 nucleotides read TGTGCCAGCAGCCCTCAGTGGGCTAGCGGCAAATTCAATGAGCAGTTCTTC.

V is TRBV12-2 and J is TRBJ1-6. TRBV12-2 corresponds to a pseudogene. The CDR3 runs to 17 residues. The CDR3 protein is CASPKNAPTGLWSPLHF. In DNA, the CDR3 is TGTGCAAGTCCCAAAAATGCCCCGACCGGACTCTGGTCACCCCTCCACTTT.

This chain connects TRBV3-1 (or the pseudogene TRBV3-2) to TRBJ1-1; a weak D match, TRBD1 (5 bases). Trimming cost V 0 bases and J 1 base, with 9 bases left between them. Germline V gene sequence: CDR1 LGHDT, CDR2 YNNKEL (reference sequence). This CDR3 region has 15 residues. Written as DNA, the CDR3 is TGTGCCAGCAGCCAAGAGGGGCTTGGGAACACTGAAGCTTTCTTT. Its translation: CASSQEGLGNTEAFF.

The chain joins TRBV25-1 to TRBJ1-1; D not resolved. The CDR3 is made up of 12 amino acids. Trimming took 2 bases from V and 4 from J, leaving 5 bases between them. Germline values: CDR1 MGHDK, CDR2 SYGVNS. The CDR3 DNA reads TGTGCCAGCAGTGAAGACATCACTGAAGCTTTCTTT. This sequence encodes CASSEDITEAFF.

CDR3 region: CASSEGTASTDTQYF. The DNA of the CDR3 is TGTGCCAGCAGTGAGGGGACAGCTAGCACAGATACGCAGTATTTT. V is TRBV2 and J is TRBJ2-3; TRBD1 aligns across 7 bases. Per germline, CDR1 SNHLY and CDR2 FYNNEI. V shed 3 bases and J 0 bases; nucleotides not matched to a gene: 3. The CDR3 loop spans 15 amino acids.

The chain couples TRBV6-6 to TRBJ1-5; weak D call: TRBD1 (5 bases). Germline V gives CDR1 MNHNY, CDR2 SVGAGI (reference sequence). Trimming pared 7 bases from V and 0 bases from J, leaving 19 bases between. The length of the CDR3 is 17 residues. The CDR3: CASTRQLGVYSNQPQHF. DNA of the CDR3: TGTGCCAGCACTCGACAGCTAGGAGTGTATAGCAATCAGCCCCAGCATTTT.

The chain combines TRBV7-9 with TRBJ1-2, with 7 bases identical to TRBD1. The CDR3 covers 15 residues. The J segment lost 0 bases and the V segment lost 8 bases, leaving 9 bases of the junction unmatched. Germline values: CDR1 SEHNR, CDR2 FQNEAQ (reference sequence). CDR3 amino acids: CASEDRTNTNYGYTF. In DNA, the CDR3 is TGTGCCAGCGAGGACAGGACCAATACTAACTATGGCTACACCTTC.

This clone appeared once. The V call is TRBV5-4, the J call TRBJ1-1; D is possibly TRBD1 (6 bases). V lost 1 base to trimming and J lost 1 base, with 11 bases between them. The germline V gene has CDR1 SGHNT and CDR2 YYREEE (reference sequence). This CDR3 region has 15 residues. The CDR3 DNA sequence: TGTGCCAGCAGCTTGAGGGGGTGGGAGAACACTGAAGCTTTCTTT. Translation: CASSLRGWENTEAFF.

The V gene is TRBV2, the J gene TRBJ2-5; D is possibly TRBD2 (6 bases). The V gene lost 8 bases and the J gene lost 3 bases, with 10 bases spanning the gap. The CDR3 is 12 residues long. CDR1 and CDR2 (germline): SNHLY, FYNNEI. CDR3 sequence: CASHGGEETQYF. The CDR3 DNA reads TGTGCCAGCCACGGAGGGGAAGAGACCCAGTACTTC.

The genes are TRBV5-1 and TRBJ2-7; 9 bases line up with TRBD1. Trimming took 4 bases from V and 5 from J; bases not matched to a gene: 10. The CDR3 loop spans 15 amino acids. Germline CDR1 and CDR2: SGHRS and YFSETQ. CDR3 protein: CASSPTAGTGNEQYF. The CDR3 DNA sequence: TGCGCCAGCAGCCCCACAGCCGGGACAGGGAACGAGCAGTACTTC.

The V call is TRBV6-5, the J call TRBJ2-7; D possibly corresponds to TRBD2 (6 bases). There are 14 residues in the CDR3. CDR1 is MNHEY, CDR2 SVGAGI, per germline. The V end was cut by 5 bases, the J end by 4 bases, with 15 bases between. The CDR3 DNA sequence: TGTGCCAGCAGTAACGCCCTGGGAGGTTACGAGCAGTACTTC. It yields the protein CASSNALGGYEQYF.

This clone appeared once. This chain links TRBV6-5 with TRBJ1-1; D is ambiguous. The ends were cut back, 5 bases at V and 2 bases at J, with 15 bases in the middle. The germline V gene encodes CDR1 MNHEY and CDR2 SVGAGI. CDR3 length: 15 residues. This CDR3 is CASSREPAFNTEAFF. CDR3 DNA sequence: TGTGCCAGCAGTCGAGAGCCGGCGTTTAACACTGAAGCTTTCTTT.

This chain uses TRBV6-5 with TRBJ1-2; possibly TRBD1 for D (5 bases). This CDR3 has 13 residues. Germline assignment: CDR1 MNHEY and CDR2 SVGAGI. V lost 9 bases to trimming and J lost 0 bases, with 11 bases between them. The CDR3 loop is CASRRGSNYGYTF. The DNA for the CDR3 is TGTGCCAGTAGACGGGGCTCTAACTATGGCTACACCTTC.

This clone has just a few counts. The chain uses TRBV5-5 and TRBJ1-4; D may be TRBD1 (5 bases). The CDR3 is made up of 13 amino acids. V was shortened by 2 bases and J by 6 bases, with 8 bases between the two germline ends. CDR1 is SGHKS and CDR2 is YYEKEE in the germline V gene (reference sequence). The CDR3 loop is CASSLFRDEKLFF. Written as DNA, the CDR3 is TGTGCCAGCAGCTTATTCAGGGATGAAAAACTGTTTTTT.

The V and J genes are TRBV6-6 and TRBJ1-1; D is ambiguous. The CDR3 is 14 residues long. Germline lookup yields CDR1 MNHNY and CDR2 SVGAGI (reference sequence). V was trimmed by 6 bases and J by 4 bases, leaving 15 bases between them. The CDR3 sequence is CASSPVLMITEAFF. For the CDR3, the DNA is TGTGCCAGCAGCCCGGTCTTGATGATCACTGAAGCTTTCTTT.

The rearrangement links TRBV19 to TRBJ1-1; 7 bases are a match to TRBD1. In germline, CDR1 is LNHDA, CDR2 SQIVND (reference sequence). The V and J ends lost 10 bases and 7 bases, in that order; junction bases with no gene match: 18. This CDR3 region has 15 residues. The CDR3 here is CATSERGLSAGEAFF. The CDR3 DNA is TGTGCCACCTCGGAGAGGGGGCTTTCGGCTGGTGAAGCTTTCTTT.

This chain joins TRBV9 and TRBJ2-2; perhaps TRBD1 as D (5 bases). The germline CDR1 and CDR2 sequences are SGDLS and YYNGEE. The CDR3 is made up of 16 amino acids. Trimming removed 0 bases from V and 7 bases from J, with 16 bases in between. CDR3 sequence reads: CASSVVAEGARGELFF. CDR3 DNA sequence: TGTGCCAGCAGCGTAGTCGCCGAAGGGGCTCGCGGGGAGCTGTTTTTT.

The chain joins TRBV5-6 to TRBJ1-5; 8 nucleotides align to TRBD1. Germline CDR1 reads SGHDT; CDR2 reads YYEEEE. Germline trimming cut 2 bases from V and 2 bases from J; bases unmatched to any gene: 6. The CDR3 length is 16 residues. CDR3 residues: CASSFYRGSGNQPQHF. The CDR3, as DNA: TGTGCCAGCAGCTTCTACAGGGGGTCGGGCAATCAGCCCCAGCATTTT.